Below are 32 T cell receptor beta chains sequenced from a single sample in a study of vaccination and CD4 T cells after COVID-19 (dated by TCRdb to between 2021 and 2024). Libraries were constructed by PCR. The sequencer was an Illumina iSeq 100. DNA from cultured CD4+ T cells was subjected to TCR sequencing with the Oncomine TCR Beta short-read assay at the Johns Hopkins FTIC core. TCRdb itself trimmed the public reads at Q25 with fastp, ran MiXCR and retained productive beta chains. Each CDR3 protein gets just one entry, which takes the most common genes and DNA from the rows behind it. This sample holds 15,000 to 20,000 distinct CDR3 sequences; 48% were observed only once. The biggest ten clones account for 2.5% of the sample. The intended sense of this specimen's treatment or condition label: approximately 10-day PBMC culture with coronavirus spike peptide pools or control peptides (ViraFEST assay).

The antigens these receptors bind are not known. Sequencing used CD4+ T cells from blood, cultured in vitro, obtained after SARS-CoV-2 vaccination. Source of these receptors: a human donor who had recovered from COVID-19.

The V gene is TRBV6-5, the J gene TRBJ2-5; 8 bases agree with TRBD1. Germline lookup yields CDR1 MNHEY and CDR2 SVGAGI. V trimming: 0 bases; J trimming: 4 bases; junction bases outside the gene matches: 10. There are 17 residues in the CDR3. In nucleotides, the CDR3 is TGTGCCAGCAGTTACTCGTGGACAGGGCCTGGGCCAGAGACCCAGTACTTC. Translating gives CASSYSWTGPGPETQYF.

The rearrangement links TRBV6-1 to TRBJ1-2; D is ambiguous. The length of the CDR3 is 13 residues. CDR1 MNHNS and CDR2 SASEGT come from the germline V gene. V shed 1 base and J shed 4 bases, with 7 bases lying between them. The DNA for the CDR3 is TGTGCCAGCAGTGAAGGTCGAGTCTATGGCTACACCTTC. Protein: CASSEGRVYGYTF.

Only a few counts were recorded for this clonotype. The chain has TRBV24-1 and TRBJ2-7; D is uncertain. This CDR3 region has 14 residues. Germline CDR1 KGHDR, CDR2 SFDVKD. The V end was cut by 3 bases, the J end by 5 bases, with 13 bases between. The CDR3 spells CATSDGPRPDEQYF. CDR3 coding DNA: TGTGCCACCAGTGATGGGCCTAGGCCTGACGAGCAGTACTTC.

V usage is TRBV20-1 and J usage is TRBJ2-1, with 7 bases aligning to TRBD2. In germline, CDR1 is DFQATT, CDR2 SNEGSKA (reference sequence). V lost 4 bases, J lost 0 bases, and 9 bases stayed unmatched. This CDR3 contains 16 residues. CDR3 residues: CSATWPSGRSYNEQFF. CDR3 bases: TGCAGTGCTACGTGGCCTAGCGGTCGCTCCTACAATGAGCAGTTCTTC.

This chain joins TRBV29-1 and TRBJ2-7, with 7 bases fitting TRBD2. The CDR3 has 15 residues. After removal of 1 base from V and 2 bases from J, the junction contained 8 bases not matched to a gene. Germline loops: CDR1 SQVTM, CDR2 ANQGSEA. The CDR3 reads CSVEGWGGVTYEQYF. The CDR3 DNA reads TGCAGCGTTGAAGGGTGGGGAGGGGTAACCTACGAGCAGTACTTC.

The chain recombines TRBV20-1 with TRBJ2-2; D call uncertain. This CDR3 is 15 amino acids long. Germline lookup yields CDR1 DFQATT and CDR2 SNEGSKA (reference sequence). V was pared by 0 bases and J by 0 bases, with 8 bases between. CDR3 DNA sequence: TGCAGTGCTAGAGATGGAAACACGAACACCGGGGAGCTGTTTTTT. Its protein product is CSARDGNTNTGELFF.

The table lists this clonotype with a few counts. The chain joins TRBV20-1 to TRBJ2-3; 8 nucleotides match TRBD2. V gave up 0 bases and J gave up 1 base; unmatched junction bases: 3. The V gene's germline CDR1 is DFQATT and CDR2 SNEGSKA (reference sequence). The CDR3 consists of 15 residues. CDR3 in amino acids: CSAREALAGTDTQYF. In DNA, the CDR3 is TGCAGTGCTAGAGAAGCACTAGCGGGCACAGATACGCAGTATTTT.

The rearrangement uses TRBV20-1 and TRBJ2-7; 12 nucleotides align to TRBD2. The CDR3 has 15 residues. Germline assignment: CDR1 DFQATT and CDR2 SNEGSKA (reference sequence). V shed 3 bases, J shed 1 base, and the junction held 4 bases outside the gene matches. CDR3 bases: TGCAGTGCTAGGTCTGGGACTAGCGGGTCCTACGAGCAGTACTTC. This sequence encodes CSARSGTSGSYEQYF.

The chain recombines TRBV20-1 with TRBJ2-2; a weak D match, TRBD2 (6 bases). V was pared by 2 bases and J by 2 bases, with 12 bases between. The CDR3 has 15 amino acids. Germline CDR1 is DFQATT and CDR2 is SNEGSKA (reference sequence). The CDR3, as DNA: TGCAGTGCTAGATCTCTGGCGGGAAACACCGGGGAGCTGTTTTTT. This translates into CSARSLAGNTGELFF.

The chain carries TRBV27 and TRBJ2-1; the match to TRBD2 covers 7 bases. CDR3 length: 15 amino acids. Germline-derived CDR1 and CDR2 are MNHEY and SMNVEV (reference sequence). The V gene end was trimmed by 2 bases and the J gene end by 2 bases; junction bases not matched to a gene: 3. The CDR3 sequence: CASSLKRDTYNEQFF. The CDR3 region has the DNA TGTGCCAGCAGTTTAAAGCGGGATACCTACAATGAGCAGTTCTTC.

This chain connects TRBV20-1 to TRBJ2-5; no definite D call. V lost 6 bases, J lost 0 bases, and 5 bases lay in between. Germline lookup yields CDR1 DFQATT and CDR2 SNEGSKA (reference sequence). CDR3 length: 11 residues. The CDR3: CSATYQETQYF. CDR3 DNA sequence: TGCAGTGCCACCTACCAAGAGACCCAGTACTTC.

The rearrangement links TRBV12-3 or TRBV12-4 to TRBJ1-5; 9 bases are a match to TRBD1. V dropped 5 bases and J dropped 2; count of bases not matched to a gene: 1. This CDR3 has 14 amino acids. The CDR3 here is CASSRQGGNQPQHF. The CDR3 DNA follows: TGTGCCAGCAGTCGACAGGGGGGCAATCAGCCCCAGCATTTT.

The J gene is TRBJ2-7, the V gene TRBV27; D not certain. V lost 4 bases and J lost 2, with 9 bases in between. Germline lookup yields CDR1 MNHEY and CDR2 SMNVEV (reference sequence). There are 13 residues in the CDR3. The CDR3 DNA reads TGTGCCAGCAGTTCCAACGTCGCCTACGAGCAGTACTTC. It is translated as CASSSNVAYEQYF.

V is TRBV28 and J is TRBJ1-2; no clear D gene. V lost 5 bases and J 7 bases, leaving 14 bases between the germline ends. Germline lookup yields CDR1 MDHEN and CDR2 SYDVKM. The CDR3 sequence is 13 residues long. The CDR3 nucleotides read TGTGCCAGCAGTCTTACCCGAGTCGGTGGCTACACCTTC. As protein: CASSLTRVGGYTF.

The rearrangement links TRBV19 to TRBJ2-3; 7 bases are a match to TRBD1. Germline V lookup: CDR1 LNHDA, CDR2 SQIVND (reference sequence). The CDR3 is 14 residues long. The V segment lost 10 bases and the J segment 6 bases; nucleotides outside the gene matches: 13. DNA of the CDR3: TGTGCCACCAACCGACAGGGTGGGTCGGATACGCAGTATTTT. This codes for CATNRQGGSDTQYF.

This clonotype was seen only a few times. The J gene is TRBJ1-2, the V gene TRBV20-1, with 8 positions matching TRBD1. The V gene's germline CDR1 is DFQATT and CDR2 SNEGSKA (reference sequence). There are 15 residues in the CDR3. Unmatched junction bases numbered 9, after V lost 4 bases and J lost 2 bases. This chain's CDR3 is CSANTQGARNYGYTF. The DNA for the CDR3 is TGCAGTGCTAACACCCAGGGGGCGAGGAACTATGGCTACACCTTC.

The chain employs TRBV15 and TRBJ1-4; a weak D match, TRBD1 (5 bases). Germline lookup yields CDR1 LNHNV and CDR2 YYDKDF (reference sequence). This CDR3 contains 13 residues. Trimming removed 0 bases from V and 12 bases from J, with 11 bases in between. DNA of the CDR3: TGTGCCACCAGCAGAGATAGAAAGGGACAACTGTTTTTT. The encoded protein is CATSRDRKGQLFF.

This clonotype was seen a few times. The chain has TRBV6-5 and TRBJ2-7, with a possible D match to TRBD1 (5 bases). Trimming cost V 0 bases and J 0 bases, with 12 bases left between them. Germline CDR1 MNHEY, CDR2 SVGAGI. The CDR3 runs to 16 residues. CDR3 sequence (DNA): TGTGCCAGCAGTTACTCGACAGATTATGGCTCCTACGAGCAGTACTTC. As protein: CASSYSTDYGSYEQYF.

This clonotype was seen only a few times. This sequence joins TRBV10-3 and TRBJ1-1; 8 bases agree with TRBD1. Germline V gene data show CDR1 as ENHRY and CDR2 as SYGVKD. After removal of 5 bases from V and 8 bases from J, the junction contained 4 bases not matched to a gene. The CDR3 has 12 residues. The CDR3 here is CAISFGQGEAFF. DNA of the CDR3: TGTGCCATCAGTTTCGGACAGGGAGAAGCTTTCTTT.

About this clonotype itself: The junction does not match germline at one end; this may be a read error. This chain connects TRBV11-3 to TRBJ2-5; 8 bases align to TRBD1. The CDR3 totals 14 residues. Germline CDR1 SGHNT, CDR2 YENEEA. CDR3 nucleotide sequence: TGTGCCAGCAGCCCGGGACAGGAAGGAGAGTCCCAGTACTTC. Protein: CASSPGQEGESQYF.

This clonotype was recorded a few times. The genes are TRBV7-8 and TRBJ1-2, with D uncertain. Per germline, CDR1 SGHVS and CDR2 FQNEAQ. V was trimmed by 8 bases and J by 4 bases, leaving 14 bases between them. The CDR3 is 13 residues long. CDR3 amino acids: CASGLGLGYGYTF. As DNA, the CDR3 is TGTGCCAGCGGCCTAGGGTTAGGCTATGGCTACACCTTC.

V usage is TRBV29-1 and J usage is TRBJ2-1, with 13 bases fitting TRBD2. The CDR3 totals 16 residues. V gave up 8 bases and J gave up 6 bases; unmatched junction bases: 13. Looked up from germline, CDR1 is SQVTM and CDR2 is ANQGSEA. The CDR3 here is CSLSGLAGDGGNEQFF. The DNA for the CDR3 is TGCAGCCTGAGCGGACTAGCGGGAGATGGTGGCAATGAGCAGTTCTTC.

Written as DNA, the CDR3 is TGTGCCAGTAGTCTTACCCCTACAGGGGTTCAGCCCCAGCATTTT. This gives the protein CASSLTPTGVQPQHF. The V call is TRBV19, the J call TRBJ1-5; 7 bases line up with TRBD1. Germline V gene sequence: CDR1 LNHDA, CDR2 SQIVND (reference sequence). With 5 bases clipped from V and 6 bases from J, the junction kept 10 bases outside the gene matches. There are 15 residues in the CDR3.

The chain uses TRBV7-2 and TRBJ1-5; maybe TRBD1 (5 bases). Per germline, CDR1 SGHTA and CDR2 FQGNSA. Trimming pared 5 bases from V and 7 bases from J, leaving 27 bases between. CDR3 length: 18 residues. The CDR3 DNA is TGTGCCAGCAGCCCCCCCGGGGCGGTGGTGGGGGTGGAGCAGCCCCAGCATTTT. Translation gives CASSPPGAVVGVEQPQHF.

J is TRBJ1-5 and V is TRBV7-2; D gene uncertain. This CDR3 region has 15 residues. The V end was cut by 1 base, the J end by 0 bases, with 7 bases between. From germline, CDR1 is SGHTA and CDR2 FQGNSA. This CDR3 is CASSLGAVSNQPQHF. The DNA of the CDR3 is TGTGCCAGCAGCTTAGGCGCGGTTAGCAATCAGCCCCAGCATTTT.

This clonotype was counted between two and nine times. J is TRBJ1-2 and V is TRBV4-3; D is perhaps TRBD1 (5 bases). Trimming took 0 bases from V and 0 from J, leaving 11 bases between them. CDR3 length: 16 residues. The germline CDR1 and CDR2 sequences are LGHNA and YSLEER. The CDR3 is CASSQDEARANYGYTF. DNA of the CDR3: TGCGCCAGCAGCCAAGACGAGGCCAGGGCTAACTATGGCTACACCTTC.

V and J are TRBV14 and TRBJ2-5, with 9 bases matching TRBD1. J lost 5 bases, V lost 5 bases, and 6 bases had no gene match. Germline CDR1 is SGHDN and CDR2 is FVKESK. The CDR3 runs 14 residues. CDR3 nucleotides: TGTGCCAGCAGCGTTCACAGGGGGCAGGAGACCCAGTACTTC. It is translated as CASSVHRGQETQYF.

V gene TRBV20-1 combines with J gene TRBJ2-5; 7 bases line up with TRBD1. V shed 0 bases, J shed 5 bases, and the junction held 3 bases outside the gene matches. CDR3 size: 13 residues. Germline V gives CDR1 DFQATT, CDR2 SNEGSKA (reference sequence). CDR3 sequence: CSARDTGVETQYF. For the CDR3, the DNA is TGCAGTGCTAGAGACACAGGGGTCGAGACCCAGTACTTC.

This clonotype was seen a few times. This chain links TRBV11-3 with TRBJ2-3, with 9 bases that match TRBD1. V shed 5 bases and J 5 bases; nucleotides not matched to a gene: 8. The CDR3 extends over 15 amino acids. The germline V gene encodes CDR1 SGHNT and CDR2 YENEEA. The CDR3 coding sequence is TGTGCCAGCAGCCCGCCGGGACAGGGCATAGATACGCAGTATTTT. Its translation is CASSPPGQGIDTQYF.

In its sample, this clonotype was seen a few times. The chain links TRBV11-3 to TRBJ2-1; TRBD2 agrees at 13 bases. Germline values: CDR1 SGHNT, CDR2 YENEEA. V shed 5 bases and J 13 bases; nucleotides not matched to a gene: 11. The CDR3 runs 15 residues. CDR3 sequence reads: CASSAEGLAGKLQFF. CDR3 DNA: TGTGCCAGCAGCGCGGAGGGACTAGCGGGAAAATTACAGTTCTTC.

This sequence joins TRBV28 and TRBJ1-4; 12 positions agree with TRBD1. There are 14 residues in the CDR3. Trimming at V came to 5 bases and at J to 8 bases, leaving 3 bases not matched to a gene. CDR1 MDHEN and CDR2 SYDVKM come from the germline V gene. The CDR3 DNA follows: TGTGCCAGCAGTCGGGACAGGGGGCTGGAAAAACTGTTTTTT. Its protein is CASSRDRGLEKLFF.

A few counts support this clonotype. CDR3 amino acids: CARRTGGTNYGYTF. CDR3 coding DNA: TGTGCCAGAAGGACAGGGGGCACCAACTATGGCTACACCTTC. This chain connects TRBV2 to TRBJ1-2; 11 positions match TRBD1. The CDR3 has 14 residues. Germline V gene sequence: CDR1 SNHLY, CDR2 FYNNEI. With V trimmed by 9 bases and J by 2 bases, 5 bases remained unmatched.